Listed below are T cell receptor beta chains from one sample, sequenced in a study of blood T cell repertoires in COVID-19. Assay: immunoSEQ multiplex PCR; the TCRdb copy retains only in-frame clones and omits some. The data show about 89,000 clones, more than 65% seen once. Sequencing was done on a sample of peripheral blood. The receptor source for this set is a man aged 65-85 years with COVID-19, enrolled during active disease. CDR3s include the opening cysteine and the closing phenylalanine or tryptophan. The D gene is left open where the match is weak. Part of the rows lack a size; the others show once, few, many or a class for expanded clones.

>TRBV10-3|TRBJ2-7|-|-
CAISDSFGDSERTYEQYF
TGTGCCATCAGTGATTCCTTCGGCGACAGCGAACGGACCTACGAGCAGTACTTC
>TRBV5-1|TRBJ2-4|-|TRBD2
CASSPGLAGGTIAKNIQYF
TGCGCCAGCAGCCCGGGACTAGCGGGAGGGACTATAGCCAAAAACATTCAGTACTTC
>TRBV5-8|TRBJ1-1|-|-
CASSSSPGAFF
TGTGCCAGCAGCTCCTCCCCCGGAGCTTTCTTT
>TRBV4-3|TRBJ2-2|once|TRBD2
CASSRGLAGGVTGELFF
TGCGCCAGCAGCCGAGGACTAGCGGGGGGTGTAACCGGGGAGCTGTTTTTT
>TRBV11-3|TRBJ2-7|once|-
CASSLDSPGGTREQYF
TGTGCCAGCAGCTTAGATAGTCCCGGCGGGACGCGAGAGCAGTACTTC
>TRBV9|TRBJ1-1|-|-
CASSVGGGSTEAFF
TGTGCCAGCAGCGTAGGGGGGGGATCCACTGAAGCTTTCTTT
>TRBV4-3|TRBJ2-2|-|TRBD2
CASSQDPVGGRVSGELFF
TGCGCCAGCAGCCAAGATCCGGTTGGCGGGAGAGTATCCGGGGAGCTGTTTTTT
>TRBV15|TRBJ1-2|-|-
CATSRPAVSYGYTF
TGTGCCACCAGCAGGCCCGCTGTCAGCTATGGCTACACCTTC
>TRBV28|TRBJ1-1|-|-
CASSSPRQANTEAFF
TGTGCCAGCAGCTCCCCGAGACAGGCGAACACTGAAGCTTTCTTT
>TRBV27|TRBJ1-2|-|TRBD1
CASSLTGGIHGYTF
TGTGCCAGCAGTTTAACAGGGGGGATTCATGGCTACACCTTC
>TRBV28|TRBJ2-7|-|-
CASRSPGHSSYEQYF
TGTGCCAGCCGGTCTCCGGGACATTCGTCCTACGAGCAGTACTTC
>TRBV7-9|TRBJ1-1|-|-
CASSLAPPPIYTEAFF
TGTGCCAGCAGCTTAGCCCCACCACCTATATACACTGAAGCTTTCTTT
>TRBV7-2|TRBJ2-7|few|TRBD1
CASSLGGQGGGWQYF
TGTGCCAGCAGCTTAGGGGGACAGGGAGGTGGGTGGCAGTACTTC
>TRBV27|TRBJ2-3|-|-
CASSLKPVTDTQYF
TGTGCCAGCAGTTTAAAGCCGGTAACAGATACGCAGTATTTT
>TRBV14|TRBJ1-3|-|-
CASSHLGSGNTIYF
TGTGCCAGCAGCCATCTAGGCTCTGGAAACACCATATATTTT
>TRBV27|TRBJ2-7|-|-
CASSSRGSELSYEQYF
TGTGCCAGCAGTTCCCGGGGTAGCGAACTCTCCTACGAGCAGTACTTC
>TRBV5-1|TRBJ2-2|once|-
CASSSQGRGSNTGELFF
TGCGCCAGCAGCTCTCAGGGGCGGGGGTCGAACACCGGGGAGCTGTTTTTT
>TRBV30|TRBJ2-7|-|-
CAWSRQDSYEQYF
TGTGCCTGGAGTCGACAGGACTCCTACGAGCAGTACTTC
>TRBV5-4|TRBJ2-1|-|TRBD2
CASSLELAGGYNEQFF
TGTGCCAGCAGCTTGGAACTAGCGGGAGGGTACAATGAGCAGTTCTTC
>TRBV5-6|TRBJ1-6|-|TRBD1
CASRTTGGDSPLHF
TGTGCCAGCAGGACGACAGGGGGTGATTCACCCCTCCACTTT
>TRBV6-5|TRBJ1-2|-|TRBD1
CASSSGTGEYGYTF
TGTGCCAGCAGCAGCGGGACAGGGGAGTATGGCTACACCTTC
>TRBV5-6|TRBJ1-1|-|-
CASSRGENTEAFF
TGTGCCAGCAGCCGAGGTGAGAACACTGAAGCTTTCTTT
>TRBV5-6|TRBJ1-1|-|TRBD1
CASSLESRAGGAFF
TGTGCCAGCAGCTTGGAATCTCGGGCAGGGGGAGCTTTCTTT
>TRBV28|TRBJ1-6|-|TRBD1
CASSAGGANNSPLHF
TGTGCCAGCAGTGCAGGGGGCGCCAATAATTCACCCCTCCACTTT
>TRBV21-1|TRBJ1-5|-|-
CASSTGTGANQPQHF
TGTGCCAGCAGCACCGGGACAGGGGCCAATCAGCCCCAGCATTTT
>TRBV11-2|TRBJ2-1|-|TRBD2
CASSPGTSGAEQFF
TGTGCCAGCAGTCCCGGGACTAGCGGTGCGGAGCAGTTCTTC
>TRBV4-3|TRBJ2-2|-|-
CASSQGLQGPTGELFF
TGCGCCAGCAGCCAAGGGTTACAGGGTCCTACCGGGGAGCTGTTTTTT
>TRBV28|TRBJ2-1|-|-
CASSFFGASYNEQFF
TGTGCCAGCAGTTTTTTTGGGGCCTCCTACAATGAGCAGTTCTTC
>TRBV27|TRBJ2-5|-|TRBD1
CASSKITGGETQYF
TGTGCCAGCAGTAAAATTACAGGGGGAGAGACCCAGTACTTC
>TRBV7-2|TRBJ1-2|-|-
CASSLGVGDYGYTF
TGTGCCAGCAGCTTAGGGGTAGGAGACTATGGCTACACCTTC
>TRBV9|TRBJ2-1|once|TRBD2
CASSVGGGGSYNEQFF
TGTGCCAGCAGCGTAGGAGGCGGGGGGTCCTACAATGAGCAGTTCTTC
>TRBV19|TRBJ1-2|-|TRBD1
CASSRAGTGGTFNNGYTF
TGTGCCAGTAGTCGTGCTGGGACAGGGGGCACTTTCAATAATGGCTACACCTTC
>TRBV5-1|TRBJ2-7|-|TRBD2
CASSSWTSGYEQYF
TGCGCCAGCAGCTCATGGACTAGCGGATACGAGCAGTACTTC
>TRBV28|TRBJ2-7|-|TRBD2
CASSLAGGSNYEQYF
TGTGCCAGCAGTTTAGCGGGCGGGAGTAACTACGAGCAGTACTTC
>TRBV6-5|TRBJ2-1|-|TRBD1
CASRPGQGGYDKQFF
TGTGCCAGCAGACCTGGACAGGGCGGGTATGATAAGCAGTTCTTC
>TRBV6-5|TRBJ1-2|-|-
CASQRPPEGYTF
TGTGCCAGCCAACGCCCCCCGGAGGGCTACACCTTC
>TRBV6-4|TRBJ2-7|-|-
CASSEWRVYEQYF
TGTGCCAGCAGTGAATGGCGGGTCTACGAGCAGTACTTC
>TRBV5-8|TRBJ1-6|-|TRBD1
CASSLGTGANSPLHF
TGTGCCAGCAGCTTGGGGACAGGGGCGAATTCACCCCTCCACTTT
>TRBV7-9|TRBJ2-7|-|TRBD1
CASRNTGTGGSYEQYF
TGTGCCAGCAGAAATACCGGGACAGGGGGTTCCTACGAGCAGTACTTC
>TRBV10-3|TRBJ1-3|once|-
CAISVSGDTIYF
TGTGCCATCAGTGTATCGGGGGACACCATATATTTT
>TRBV25-1|TRBJ1-2|once|TRBD1
CASSDTGGAGYGYTF
TGTGCCAGCAGTGATACAGGGGGCGCGGGCTATGGCTACACCTTC
>TRBV7-3|TRBJ1-1|-|TRBD1
CASSLTGRTEAFF
TGTGCCAGCAGCTTGACAGGGCGGACTGAAGCTTTCTTT
>TRBV11-3|TRBJ1-2|-|-
CASSYGRGFNGYTF
TGTGCCAGCAGCTACGGAAGGGGCTTCAATGGCTACACCTTC
>TRBV7-9|TRBJ2-5|-|TRBD2
CASSPGGLMGVTQYF
TGTGCCAGCAGCCCCGGGGGACTAATGGGAGTGACCCAGTACTTC
>TRBV9|TRBJ2-7|once|-
CATRQSSYEQYF
TGTGCCACGAGACAGAGCTCCTACGAGCAGTACTTC
>TRBV6-5|TRBJ2-5|once|-
CASRSHIAGRETQYF
TGTGCCAGCAGATCCCATATCGCGGGGAGAGAGACCCAGTACTTC
>TRBV14|TRBJ1-1|once|-
CASSRQSNTEAFF
TGTGCCAGCAGCCGACAGAGTAACACTGAAGCTTTCTTT
>TRBV7-2|TRBJ1-4|-|-
CASSLARHEKLFF
TGTGCCAGCAGCTTAGCCAGGCATGAAAAACTGTTTTTT
>TRBV19|TRBJ2-1|-|TRBD1
CASSLPGGALNEQFF
TGTGCCAGTAGTCTCCCAGGGGGCGCGTTAAATGAGCAGTTCTTC